Below are 20 T cell receptor beta chains sequenced from a single sample in a study of OX40 agonist ivuxolimab in advanced cancers. TCRdb keeps only in-frame clones here, not all; method: immunoSEQ multiplex PCR. Of some 34,000 clones listed, roughly 84% were seen once; the top ten hold about 22%. The sample was CD4+ or CD8+ T cells sorted from blood, taken in a trial of the OX40 agonist ivuxolimab. These receptors all come from an adult with an advanced solid tumor such as melanoma, head and neck, liver or kidney cancer.

This clone counts as medium-sized. The CDR3 DNA reads TGTGCCAGCAGTGTAAGGGGTTCTAGCTCCTACGAGCAGTACTTC. It encodes CASSVRGSSSYEQYF. The V and J genes are TRBV6-5 and TRBJ2-7, with a possible D match to TRBD1 (5 bases). The CDR3 loop spans 15 amino acids. Trimming pared 5 bases from V and 0 bases from J, leaving 14 bases between. Germline V gene data show CDR1 as MNHEY and CDR2 as SVGAGI.

The chain recombines TRBV7-9 with TRBJ2-3, with TRBD2 identical over 8 bases. CDR3 length: 15 amino acids. The trim removed 5 bases at V and 4 bases at J, leaving 8 bases unmatched. The germline V gene encodes CDR1 SEHNR and CDR2 FQNEAQ (reference sequence). CDR3 residues: CASSLGRETADTQYF. The DNA for the CDR3 is TGTGCCAGCAGCCTCGGGAGGGAAACGGCAGATACGCAGTATTTT. The full variable domain, in which reference TRBV7-9 and TRBJ2-3 provide the parts outside the CDR3, is DTGVSQNPRHKITKRGQNVTFRCDPISEHNRLYWYRQTLGQGPEFLTYFQNEAQLEKSRLLSDRFSAERPKGSFSTLEIQRTEQGDSAMYLCASSLGRETADTQYFGPGTRLTVL.

Turning to this clone: The same CDR3 arises from other DNA sequences in this sample as well. The gene calls are TRBV28 and TRBJ1-2, with 7 bases matching TRBD1. CDR1 is MDHEN and CDR2 is SYDVKM in the germline V gene. V trimming: 7 bases; J trimming: 6 bases; junction bases outside the gene matches: 11. This CDR3 region has 14 residues. CDR3 DNA: TGTGCCAGCACTAGAACAGGGGACCCAAATGGCTACACCTTC. It codes for CASTRTGDPNGYTF.

The CDR3 DNA reads TGTGCCAGCAGCGGCCGGGACAGCTCCTACGAGCAGTACTTC. Protein: CASSGRDSSYEQYF. J is TRBJ2-7 and V is TRBV9, with 7 bases aligning to TRBD1. V lost 3 bases and J lost 0; bases outside the gene matches: 3. Germline loops: CDR1 SGDLS, CDR2 YYNGEE. The CDR3 spans 14 residues.

This clone ranks as medium-sized. The chain has TRBV19 and TRBJ2-7; D may be TRBD1 (5 bases). CDR1 and CDR2 (germline): LNHDA, SQIVND (reference sequence). The CDR3 has 13 residues. V was trimmed by 5 bases and J by 8 bases, leaving 16 bases between them. This CDR3 is CASSLVVTGQQYF. CDR3 DNA: TGTGCCAGTAGTCTAGTCGTAACAGGTCAGCAGTACTTC.

The V gene is TRBV9, the J gene TRBJ2-3, with 10 bases fitting TRBD2. J lost 1 base, V lost 7 bases, and 6 bases had no gene match. CDR3 length equals 15 residues. CDR1 SGDLS and CDR2 YYNGEE come from the germline V gene. DNA for the CDR3: TGTGCCAGCGATAAAAGCGGGGGGGGCACAGATACGCAGTATTTT. It specifies CASDKSGGGTDTQYF.

The rearrangement uses TRBV29-1 and TRBJ2-7, with D unclear. V lost 2 bases to trimming and J lost 1 base, with 9 bases between them. Germline CDR1 reads SQVTM; CDR2 reads ANQGSEA. The CDR3 contains 13 residues. This chain's CDR3 is CSVEMSASYEQYF. The CDR3 coding sequence is TGCAGCGTTGAAATGTCGGCTTCCTACGAGCAGTACTTC.

J is TRBJ2-7 and V is TRBV27; TRBD1 matches 8 bases. Germline lookup yields CDR1 MNHEY and CDR2 SMNVEV (reference sequence). After removal of 5 bases from V and 5 bases from J, the junction contained 2 bases not matched to a gene. This CDR3 has 12 amino acids. The CDR3 DNA reads TGTGCCAGCAGTAGGACAGGGAACGAGCAGTACTTC. This gives the protein CASSRTGNEQYF.

This clone was seen just once. V usage is TRBV7-3 and J usage is TRBJ2-2; D gene unclear. The CDR3 sequence is 12 residues long. Germline V gene sequence: CDR1 SGHTA, CDR2 FQGTGA. The V and J ends lost 5 bases and 5 bases respectively, with 6 bases between them. The CDR3 here is CASSPYTGELFF. The CDR3 DNA sequence: TGTGCCAGCAGCCCGTATACCGGGGAGCTGTTTTTT.

CDR3 nucleotide sequence: TGTGCCAGCAGCTTAGAGGGGGCGGATGAAAAACTGTTTTTT. Translating gives CASSLEGADEKLFF. This chain uses TRBV11-2 with TRBJ1-4; TRBD1 might be the D (6 bases). V dropped 0 bases and J dropped 6 bases, with 8 bases sitting between them. There are 14 residues in the CDR3. Germline lookup yields CDR1 SGHAT and CDR2 FQNNGV.

The chain is built from TRBV6-5 and TRBJ2-7; no clear D. Looked up from germline, CDR1 is MNHEY and CDR2 is SVGAGI. Between the trimmed V and J ends, which lost 8 bases and 5 bases, there was a span of 13 bases. The CDR3 has 12 amino acids. CDR3 amino acids: CASGPRLNEQYF. The CDR3, as DNA: TGTGCCAGCGGGCCCAGGCTCAACGAGCAGTACTTC.

J is TRBJ2-1 and V is TRBV15; D is uncertain. The length of the CDR3 is 12 residues. Per germline, CDR1 LNHNV and CDR2 YYDKDF (reference sequence). V was clipped by 0 bases and J by 8 bases, with 5 bases between them. Here the CDR3 DNA reads TGTGCCACCAGCAGAGAAAGGGATGAGCAGTTCTTC. Its protein is CATSRERDEQFF.

The chain couples TRBV9 to TRBJ2-3, with 10 bases identical to TRBD2. The CDR3 runs 16 residues. V trimming: 4 bases; J trimming: 2 bases; junction bases outside the gene matches: 7. Germline V gene lookup returns CDR1 SGDLS and CDR2 YYNGEE. The chain's CDR3 is CASSSYSGRNTDTQYF. The DNA for the CDR3 is TGTGCCAGCAGCTCCTATAGCGGGAGGAACACAGATACGCAGTATTTT.

CDR3 DNA sequence: TGTGCCAGCAGCTCAGCAGGGGAAACTGAAGCTTTCTTT. Translated: CASSSAGETEAFF. J is TRBJ1-1 and V is TRBV9; TRBD1 might be the D (6 bases). Looked up from germline, CDR1 is SGDLS and CDR2 is YYNGEE. CDR3 length equals 13 residues. V shed 4 bases and J shed 5 bases, with 12 bases lying between them.

This CDR3 reads CASSLHGGTQYF. The CDR3 bases are TGTGCCAGCAGCTTGCACGGGGGGACCCAGTACTTC. The chain links TRBV5-6 to TRBJ2-5, with D perhaps matching TRBD2 (6 bases). This CDR3 is built from 12 residues. With 1 base removed from V and 7 bases from J, the gap between germline ends came to 8 bases. Per the germline V gene, CDR1 is SGHDT and CDR2 is YYEEEE.

The rearrangement joins TRBV30 to TRBJ1-1; 11 positions agree with TRBD1. The CDR3 has 13 residues. J lost 5 bases, V lost 5 bases, and 4 bases had no gene match. Per germline, CDR1 GTSNPN and CDR2 SVGIG (reference sequence). CDR3 loop: CAWGQGAGTEAFF. CDR3 DNA sequence: TGTGCCTGGGGACAGGGGGCAGGTACTGAAGCTTTCTTT.

The genes are TRBV7-8 and TRBJ2-5, with D tentatively TRBD1 or TRBD2 (5 bases each). The CDR3 extends over 12 amino acids. Germline values: CDR1 SGHVS, CDR2 FQNEAQ. V dropped 2 bases and J dropped 7 bases, with 8 bases sitting between them. For the CDR3, the DNA is TGTGCCAGCAGCTTACGTGGGGGGACCCAGTACTTC. This translates into CASSLRGGTQYF.

V usage is TRBV2 and J usage is TRBJ1-6; 12 bases align to TRBD1. This CDR3 comprises 18 residues. Germline V CDR1 and CDR2: SNHLY, FYNNEI. With 0 bases clipped from V and 10 bases from J, the junction kept 10 bases outside the gene matches. DNA of the CDR3: TGTGCCAGCAGTGAAGCGCTTCAGGGACAGGGGGCGAGGTCACCCCTCCACTTT. This encodes CASSEALQGQGARSPLHF.

This clone turned up a few times. The J gene is TRBJ2-1, the V gene TRBV28; possibly TRBD1 for D (6 bases). Trimming took 1 base from V and 3 from J, leaving 10 bases between them. CDR1 MDHEN and CDR2 SYDVKM come from the germline V gene. This CDR3 is 15 amino acids long. The CDR3 region is CASSLLDSVYNEQFF. The CDR3 bases are TGTGCCAGCAGTTTATTGGACAGTGTCTACAATGAGCAGTTCTTC.

The chain links TRBV7-9 to TRBJ2-7; 8 bases agree with TRBD1. The germline V gene has CDR1 SEHNR and CDR2 FQNEAQ (reference sequence). The CDR3 runs to 15 residues. Unmatched junction bases numbered 9, after V lost 3 bases and J lost 5 bases. CDR3 protein: CASSFAGQGGHEQYF. For the CDR3, the DNA is TGTGCCAGCAGCTTCGCCGGACAGGGAGGTCACGAGCAGTACTTC. The whole variable domain, remainder taken from reference TRBV7-9 and TRBJ2-7, is DTGVSQNPRHKITKRGQNVTFRCDPISEHNRLYWYRQTLGQGPEFLTYFQNEAQLEKSRLLSDRFSAERPKGSFSTLEIQRTEQGDSAMYLCASSFAGQGGHEQYFGPGTRLTVT.